The 11 T cell receptor beta chains listed next were all sequenced from one sample in a study of shared clonotypes between healthy human individuals. Repertoires were generated with immunoSEQ multiplex PCR, while TCRdb's copy carries only in-frame clones and drops some. The sample consists of some 2,000,000 clones, approximately 94% of them appearing once. The source material was naive CD4+ T cells sorted from blood. Subset meaning: CD45RA+ positively selected. The receptor source for this set is a man younger than 30 in good health.

The V gene is TRBV5-1, the J gene TRBJ2-1; D might be TRBD2 (7 bases). Germline CDR1 SGHRS, CDR2 YFSETQ. CDR3 size: 16 residues. The V gene lost 4 bases and the J gene lost 5 bases, with 19 bases spanning the gap. This CDR3 is CASSPGGTSNNNEQFF. Here the CDR3 DNA reads TGCGCCAGCAGCCCCGGGGGGACATCAAACAACAATGAGCAGTTCTTC.

This clone has just a few counts. The chain joins TRBV10-3 to TRBJ2-7; D call uncertain. The germline gives CDR1 ENHRY, CDR2 SYGVKD. V lost 0 bases, J lost 5 bases, and 11 bases lay in between. CDR3 length: 14 amino acids. The CDR3 DNA sequence: TGTGCCATCAGTGAGTCGGTGGGTCCCCACGAGCAGTACTTC. Amino acids: CAISESVGPHEQYF.

The rearrangement links TRBV6-5 to TRBJ1-2; D is uncertain. The germline V gene encodes CDR1 MNHEY and CDR2 SVGAGI. This CDR3 spans 15 amino acids. V was clipped by 6 bases and J by 4 bases, with 18 bases between them. This chain's CDR3 is CASRPPMTRSYGYTF. CDR3 nucleotide sequence: TGTGCCAGCAGACCCCCCATGACGAGAAGCTATGGCTACACCTTC.

The CDR3 region is CASSYSSQGATETQYF. DNA of the CDR3: TGTGCCAGCAGTTACTCGAGTCAGGGGGCTACAGAGACCCAGTACTTC. This chain uses TRBV6-5 with TRBJ2-5; 8 bases are a match to TRBD1. The CDR3 length is 16 residues. Looked up from germline, CDR1 is MNHEY and CDR2 is SVGAGI. V lost 0 bases and J lost 4; bases outside the gene matches: 7.

The V call is TRBV13, the J call TRBJ2-6; D gene ambiguous. The V end lost 5 bases, the J end lost 1 base, and 9 bases lay between the germline ends. Germline-derived CDR1 and CDR2 are PRHDT and FYEKMQ (reference sequence). The CDR3 extends over 15 amino acids. The chain's CDR3 is CASSTFGSGANVLTF. In DNA, the CDR3 is TGTGCCAGCAGCACCTTCGGGTCTGGGGCCAACGTCCTGACTTTC.

This clone was recorded only once. The V and J genes are TRBV19 and TRBJ1-2; possible D gene TRBD1, 6 bases. V was shortened by 5 bases and J by 1 base, with 11 bases between the two germline ends. The CDR3 covers 14 residues. The germline V gene has CDR1 LNHDA and CDR2 SQIVND (reference sequence). The CDR3 region has the DNA TGTGCCAGTAGTTTCGACAGGCTTAACTATGGCTACACCTTC. This translates into CASSFDRLNYGYTF.

There are a few counts of this clone. The chain carries TRBV7-9 and TRBJ2-3, with TRBD2 matching over 7 bases. CDR3 length: 15 amino acids. CDR1 SEHNR and CDR2 FQNEAQ come from the germline V gene (reference sequence). The J segment lost 2 bases and the V segment lost 1 base, leaving 3 bases of the junction unmatched. Here the CDR3 reads CASSLDRDYTDTQYF. For the CDR3, the DNA is TGTGCCAGCAGCTTAGACCGGGACTACACAGATACGCAGTATTTT.

The chain uses TRBV10-3 and TRBJ2-7; maybe TRBD2 (6 bases). V was cut by 0 bases and J by 2 bases, with 14 bases left in between. Germline assignment: CDR1 ENHRY and CDR2 SYGVKD. CDR3 length equals 16 residues. The chain's CDR3 is CAISESKQGGAYEQYF. The CDR3 DNA reads as TGTGCCATCAGTGAGTCGAAGCAGGGAGGTGCCTACGAGCAGTACTTC.

This sequence joins TRBV5-1 and TRBJ2-1; 7 bases are a match to TRBD1. The CDR3 has 15 amino acids. CDR1 and CDR2 (germline): SGHRS, YFSETQ. V trimming: 1 base; J trimming: 13 bases; junction bases outside the gene matches: 14. The CDR3 coding sequence is TGCGCCAGCAGCTTGCCGGGACAGAACCTCATGGGTCAGTTCTTC. Translation gives CASSLPGQNLMGQFF. Looking up the rest from reference TRBV5-1 and TRBJ2-1 gives the full variable domain: KAGVTQTPRYLIKTRGQQVTLSCSPISGHRSVSWYQQTPGQGLQFLFEYFSETQRNKGNFPGRFSGRQFSNSRSEMNVSTLELGDSALYLCASSLPGQNLMGQFFGPGTRLTVL.

The V gene is TRBV28, the J gene TRBJ1-2, with D unresolved. Germline assignment: CDR1 MDHEN and CDR2 SYDVKM. Trimming took off 6 bases at V and 8 bases at J, with 16 bases between the two ends. The CDR3 totals 13 residues. The CDR3 loop is CASSPAGPEGYTF. The CDR3 coding sequence is TGTGCCAGCAGCCCGGCAGGCCCTGAGGGCTACACCTTC.

This chain joins TRBV30 and TRBJ2-4, with 13 positions matching TRBD2. V shed 1 base, J shed 5 bases, and the junction held 5 bases outside the gene matches. This CDR3 comprises 16 residues. Germline values: CDR1 GTSNPN, CDR2 SVGIG (reference sequence). CDR3 sequence: CAWSATSGRAQNIQYF. DNA of the CDR3: TGTGCCTGGAGTGCAACTAGCGGGAGGGCCCAAAACATTCAGTACTTC.